This TCR beta chain appears in the sequencing data of a study of blood T cells in healthy people across ages. A second PCR of about 6 to 12 cycles used a sample-barcoded 5' primer and a J-beta primer mix. TCRdb redid the calling of the 5' RACE reads with MiXCR, one entry per CDR3 protein. The sample has around 1.5 million distinct CDR3 sequences; 30% to 40% are singletons. The CDR3 contains 12 residues. V shed 4 bases, J shed 8 bases, and the junction held 5 bases outside the gene matches. Germline V lookup: CDR1 DFQATT, CDR2 SNEGSKA (reference sequence). With regard to this clonotype: The CDR3 does not end in the conserved phenylalanine or tryptophan, so this is likely a read error.

This rearrangement joins TRBV20-1 to TRBJ2-1; 7 nucleotides match TRBD2. The sequence was obtained from a woman in her thirties in good health. Sequences were obtained from blood. The CDR3 sequence is CSATIGRDEQFV. Written as DNA, the CDR3 is TGCAGTGCTACCATTGGGAGGGATGAGCAGTTCGTC.